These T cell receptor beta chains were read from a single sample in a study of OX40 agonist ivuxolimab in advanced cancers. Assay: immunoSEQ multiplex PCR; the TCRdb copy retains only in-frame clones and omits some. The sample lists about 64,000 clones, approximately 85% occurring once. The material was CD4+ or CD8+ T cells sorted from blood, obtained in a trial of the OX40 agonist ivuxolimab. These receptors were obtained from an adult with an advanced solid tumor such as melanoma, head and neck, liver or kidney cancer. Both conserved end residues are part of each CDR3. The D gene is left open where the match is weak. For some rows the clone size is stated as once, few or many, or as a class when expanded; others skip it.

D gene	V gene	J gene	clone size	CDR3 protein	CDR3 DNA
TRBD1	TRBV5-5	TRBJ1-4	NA	CASSFYGDRGREKLFF	TGTGCCAGCAGCTTTTACGGAGACAGGGGGCGGGAAAAACTGTTTTTT
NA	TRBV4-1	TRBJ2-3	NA	CASSQVVGTDTQYF	TGCGCCAGCAGCCAAGTAGTGGGTACAGATACGCAGTATTTT
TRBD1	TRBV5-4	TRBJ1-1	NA	CASSGPVQGLSAFF	TGTGCCAGCAGCGGACCAGTACAGGGGTTGTCAGCTTTCTTT
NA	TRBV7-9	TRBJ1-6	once	CASSSGLNSPLHF	TGTGCCAGCAGCTCCGGACTTAATTCACCCCTCCACTTT
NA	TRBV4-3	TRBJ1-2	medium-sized	CASSQDLGREGGYTF	TGCGCCAGCAGCCAAGATCTCGGCAGGGAGGGCGGCTACACCTTC
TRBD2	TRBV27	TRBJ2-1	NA	CASSLAGGAYNEQFF	TGTGCCAGCAGTTTGGCGGGAGGCGCCTACAATGAGCAGTTCTTC
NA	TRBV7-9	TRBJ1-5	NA	CASKRARGPPSNQPQHF	TGTGCCAGCAAAAGGGCCAGGGGACCTCCGAGCAATCAGCCCCAGCATTTT
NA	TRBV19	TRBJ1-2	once	CASSIERQTYGYTF	TGTGCCAGTAGTATAGAACGACAGACCTATGGCTACACCTTC
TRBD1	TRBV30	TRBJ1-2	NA	CAGRDRGNYGYTF	TGTGCCGGCCGGGACAGGGGAAACTATGGCTACACCTTC
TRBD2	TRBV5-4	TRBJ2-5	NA	CASSGLLAGLDF	TGTGCCAGCAGCGGACTACTAGCGGGATTGGACTTC
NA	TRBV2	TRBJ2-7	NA	CASSETAAPYEQYF	TGTGCCAGCAGTGAGACGGCGGCTCCCTACGAGCAGTACTTC
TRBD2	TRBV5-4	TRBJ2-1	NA	CASSPRLAGGRNEQFF	TGTGCCAGCAGCCCTCGACTAGCGGGGGGCCGAAATGAGCAGTTCTTC
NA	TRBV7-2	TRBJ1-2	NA	CASSPDRGNYGYTF	TGTGCCAGCAGCCCCGACCGTGGGAACTATGGCTACACCTTC
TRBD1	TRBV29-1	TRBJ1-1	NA	CSAGTGKTEAFF	TGCAGCGCAGGGACAGGGAAGACTGAAGCTTTCTTT
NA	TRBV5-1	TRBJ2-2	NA	CASSLEATAGELFF	TGCGCCAGCAGCTTGGAAGCGACAGCCGGGGAGCTGTTTTTT
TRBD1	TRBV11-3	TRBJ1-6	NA	CASSPRQGSYSPLHF	TGTGCCAGCAGCCCAAGACAGGGGAGTTATTCACCCCTCCACTTT
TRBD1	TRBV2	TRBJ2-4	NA	CASSPLDQPGQSDASIQYF	TGTGCCAGCTCACCTCTAGACCAGCCGGGACAGTCCGATGCGAGCATTCAGTACTTC
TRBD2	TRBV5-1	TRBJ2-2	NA	CASSLLAGPDTGELFF	TGCGCCAGCAGCTTGCTAGCGGGACCGGACACCGGGGAGCTGTTTTTT
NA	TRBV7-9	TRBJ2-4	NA	CASTLNGAKNIQYF	TGTGCCAGCACCCTTAACGGTGCCAAAAACATTCAGTACTTC
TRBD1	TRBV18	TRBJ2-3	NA	CASSPPKGANTDTQYF	TGTGCCAGCTCACCACCGAAGGGGGCGAACACAGATACGCAGTATTTT
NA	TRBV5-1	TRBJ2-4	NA	CASSLPGQGNIQYF	TGCGCCAGCAGCTTGCCAGGTCAGGGAAACATTCAGTACTTC